The 24 T cell receptor beta chains below come from one sample, sequenced in a study of CD8 T cells in ankylosing spondylitis. One entry per CDR3 protein, called by TCRdb with MiXCR from the 5' RACE reads. The sample consists of more than 150,000 distinct CDR3 sequences, about 18% of them appearing once. The sequenced material came from blood, either unsorted or a sorted T cell fraction (not recorded which). These receptors originate from a male donor aged 10-29 years with ankylosing spondylitis or in good health (not recorded which).

This clonotype was picked up one time. The rearrangement joins TRBV29-1 to TRBJ2-1, with D possibly TRBD2 on 5 matching bases. CDR1 SQVTM and CDR2 ANQGSEA come from the germline V gene. The V end was cut by 4 bases, the J end by 8 bases, with 27 bases between. The CDR3 length is 17 residues. DNA of the CDR3: TGCAGCGTTGGGGCCCCTCAACTAGGGCTCGTGGGCGATGAGCAGTTCTTC. Protein sequence: CSVGAPQLGLVGDEQFF.

This clonotype was counted ten times or more. Here the CDR3 reads CASSFVHRDYGYTF. DNA of the CDR3: TGTGCCAGCAGCTTTGTCCACAGGGACTATGGCTACACCTTC. This chain connects TRBV7-3 to TRBJ1-2, with D maybe TRBD1 (6 bases). The CDR3 covers 14 residues. Trimming left V 3 bases short and J 3 bases short, with 11 bases between. Germline V lookup: CDR1 SGHTA, CDR2 FQGTGA. Full variable domain (missing parts from reference TRBV7-3 and TRBJ1-2): GAGVSQTPSNKVTEKGKYVELRCDPISGHTALYWYRQSLGQGPEFLIYFQGTGAADDSGLPNDRFFAVRPEGSVSTLKIQRTERGDSAVYLCASSFVHRDYGYTFGSGTRLTVV.

This clonotype was seen at least ten times. The rearrangement links TRBV7-9 to TRBJ2-2, with D unclear. V was shortened by 8 bases and J by 4 bases, with 8 bases between the two germline ends. The germline gives CDR1 SEHNR, CDR2 FQNEAQ (reference sequence). The CDR3 is 12 residues long. The CDR3 DNA is TGTGCCAGCGGTGGAGTCACCGGGGAGCTGTTTTTT. The encoded protein is CASGGVTGELFF. The variable domain in full, with the rest retrieved from reference TRBV7-9 and TRBJ2-2, is DTGVSQNPRHKITKRGQNVTFRCDPISEHNRLYWYRQTLGQGPEFLTYFQNEAQLEKSRLLSDRFSAERPKGSFSTLEIQRTEQGDSAMYLCASGGVTGELFFGEGSRLTVL.

Many counts were recorded for this clonotype. The V and J genes are TRBV6-2 or TRBV6-3 and TRBJ2-1, with D hard to call. Germline lookup yields CDR1 MNHEY and CDR2 SVGEGT. CDR3 length equals 14 residues. Trimming removed 5 bases at V and 5 bases at J, with 13 bases between. The CDR3 loop reads CASSRIPGDNEQFF. For the CDR3, the DNA is TGTGCCAGCAGTCGGATCCCTGGGGACAATGAGCAGTTCTTC.

This clonotype was detected ten times or more. The gene calls are TRBV3-1 and TRBJ2-7; no definite D call. V lost 4 bases and J 6 bases, leaving 13 bases between the germline ends. The germline CDR1 and CDR2 sequences are LGHDT and YNNKEL (reference sequence). The CDR3 contains 13 residues. The CDR3 loop is CASSRDGGSEQYV. Here the CDR3 DNA reads TGTGCCAGCAGCCGTGACGGTGGCAGCGAGCAGTACGTC.

This clonotype was counted ten times or more. The chain couples TRBV5-1 to TRBJ2-3; D not certain. The length of the CDR3 is 13 residues. The germline V gene has CDR1 SGHRS and CDR2 YFSETQ. V was clipped by 5 bases and J by 0 bases, with 7 bases between them. This CDR3 is CASRAASTDTQYF. CDR3 nucleotide sequence: TGCGCCAGCAGGGCAGCCAGCACAGATACGCAGTATTTT.

J is TRBJ2-3 and V is TRBV20-1; TRBD2 agrees at 12 bases. CDR1 is DFQATT and CDR2 is SNEGSKA in the germline V gene (reference sequence). Unmatched junction bases numbered 6, after V lost 5 bases and J lost 6 bases. The CDR3 sequence is 14 residues long. In nucleotides, the CDR3 is TGCAGTGCTCGGTCGACTAGCGGGAGTGATACGCAGTATTTT. It is translated as CSARSTSGSDTQYF.

The chain couples TRBV20-1 to TRBJ2-1, with 10 positions matching TRBD2. The CDR3 contains 18 residues. V lost 2 bases, J lost 0 bases, and 10 bases stayed unmatched. Germline values: CDR1 DFQATT, CDR2 SNEGSKA (reference sequence). As DNA, the CDR3 is TGCAGTGCTAGACCAAAGAGGACTAGCGGAAGCTCCTACAATGAGCAGTTCTTC. Encoded protein: CSARPKRTSGSSYNEQFF.

This clonotype showed up many times. The chain joins TRBV7-2 to TRBJ2-2; D unresolved. Germline V lookup: CDR1 SGHTA, CDR2 FQGNSA. This CDR3 contains 12 residues. V was cut by 4 bases and J by 11 bases, with 11 bases left in between. The DNA of the CDR3 is TGTGCCAGCAGCTATGGGATCCGAGAGCTGTTTTTT. Amino acid sequence: CASSYGIRELFF.

Many counts were recorded for this clonotype. The gene calls are TRBV12-3 or TRBV12-4 and TRBJ2-1; TRBD2 matches at 10 bases. With V trimmed by 0 bases and J by 11 bases, 7 bases remained unmatched. The CDR3 sequence is 15 residues long. CDR3 region: CASSLAQAGGRQQFF. CDR3 sequence (DNA): TGTGCCAGCAGTTTAGCGCAAGCGGGAGGGCGGCAGCAGTTCTTC.

This clonotype was picked up many times. This CDR3 reads CSARDHNQVEDTQYF. DNA for the CDR3: TGCAGTGCTAGAGATCATAACCAAGTTGAAGATACGCAGTATTTT. V and J are TRBV20-1 and TRBJ2-3; no clear D. Looked up from germline, CDR1 is DFQATT and CDR2 is SNEGSKA (reference sequence). There are 15 residues in the CDR3. V lost 0 bases to trimming and J lost 5 bases, with 15 bases between them.

V gene TRBV4-3 combines with J gene TRBJ2-7; D is ambiguous. Trimming shortened V by 2 bases and J by 4 bases, and 12 bases separated the two germline ends. This CDR3 region has 14 residues. Germline V gene data show CDR1 as LGHNA and CDR2 as YSLEER. In nucleotides, the CDR3 is TGCGCCAGCAGCCAATGGGATTCCGGTTACGAGCAGTACTTC. It is translated as CASSQWDSGYEQYF.

V and J are TRBV6-5 and TRBJ2-1, with D perhaps TRBD2 (6 bases). Trimming left V 6 bases short and J 5 bases short, with 14 bases between. This CDR3 region has 14 residues. The V gene's germline CDR1 is MNHEY and CDR2 SVGAGI. CDR3 nucleotides: TGTGCCAGCAGCCCGCGGGGCCCCAACAATGAGCAGTTCTTC. It encodes CASSPRGPNNEQFF.

This rearrangement joins TRBV10-1 to TRBJ1-1; 9 bases are shared with TRBD1. The germline CDR1 and CDR2 sequences are WNHNN and SYGVQD (reference sequence). The V gene end was trimmed by 5 bases and the J gene end by 7 bases; junction bases not matched to a gene: 8. This CDR3 has 14 amino acids. In DNA, the CDR3 is TGCGCCAGCAGTAAAGGACAGGGGTTCGGTGAAGCTTTCTTT. The encoded protein is CASSKGQGFGEAFF.

The rearrangement links TRBV20-1 to TRBJ2-5; D is unresolved. Germline-derived CDR1 and CDR2 are DFQATT and SNEGSKA (reference sequence). With 6 bases removed from V and 2 bases from J, the gap between germline ends came to 10 bases. The CDR3 runs 12 residues. This CDR3 reads CSASSPQETQYF. CDR3 nucleotide sequence: TGCAGTGCGAGCAGTCCTCAAGAGACCCAGTACTTC.

This clonotype was picked up many times. The chain has TRBV10-3 and TRBJ2-3, with 11 positions matching TRBD2. The V segment lost 6 bases and the J segment 4 bases; nucleotides outside the gene matches: 6. Germline assignment: CDR1 ENHRY and CDR2 SYGVKD. The CDR3 loop spans 15 amino acids. The CDR3 protein is CAIRLTSGSADTQYF. CDR3 DNA: TGTGCCATCAGACTTACTAGCGGGAGCGCAGATACGCAGTATTTT.

This clonotype was seen at least ten times. The genes are TRBV3-1 and TRBJ2-5, with 12 positions matching TRBD2. V was pared by 1 base and J by 7 bases, with 4 bases of the junction left unmatched. The CDR3 runs to 15 residues. Germline CDR1 reads LGHDT; CDR2 reads YNNKEL (reference sequence). CDR3 DNA sequence: TGTGCCAGCAGCCAAGGGCTAGCGGGGGGGGTGACCCAGTACTTC. It codes for CASSQGLAGGVTQYF.

This clonotype was seen once. This chain uses TRBV20-1 with TRBJ2-1, with 12 bases that match TRBD2. The CDR3 loop spans 18 amino acids. CDR1 is DFQATT and CDR2 is SNEGSKA in the germline V gene (reference sequence). The ends lost 0 bases at V and 0 bases at J; junction bases unmatched: 6. The CDR3, as DNA: TGCAGTGCTAGAGATTTCAGGACTAGCGGGGCCTCCTACAATGAGCAGTTCTTC. As protein: CSARDFRTSGASYNEQFF.

This clonotype occurred many times. J is TRBJ1-1 and V is TRBV29-1; no reliable D call. Germline CDR1 is SQVTM and CDR2 is ANQGSEA. The CDR3 contains 14 residues. V lost 4 bases and J 0 bases, leaving 12 bases between the germline ends. CDR3 protein: CSVVVGLMNTEAFF. The CDR3 DNA sequence: TGCAGCGTTGTTGTAGGACTGATGAACACTGAAGCTTTCTTT.

This clonotype was picked up many times. The rearrangement links TRBV20-1 to TRBJ1-5, with 10 bases lining up with TRBD1. The J segment lost 7 bases and the V segment lost 5 bases, leaving 5 bases of the junction unmatched. This CDR3 has 13 amino acids. Per the germline V gene, CDR1 is DFQATT and CDR2 is SNEGSKA (reference sequence). CDR3 amino acids: CSAYRDRGQPQHF. In DNA, the CDR3 is TGCAGTGCTTACCGGGACAGGGGACAGCCCCAGCATTTT.

This clonotype has ten or more counts. In DNA form, the CDR3 reads TGTGCCAGCAGTGAAGCGCGTGGCAGGGGGAGCACAGATACGCAGTATTTT. Its protein is CASSEARGRGSTDTQYF. The J gene is TRBJ2-3, the V gene TRBV6-1; 7 bases are a match to TRBD1. V trimming: 0 bases; J trimming: 0 bases; junction bases outside the gene matches: 6. Germline CDR1 is MNHNS and CDR2 is SASEGT. CDR3 length equals 17 residues.

This clonotype was counted at least ten times. The J gene is TRBJ2-3, the V gene TRBV9, with D perhaps TRBD1 or TRBD2 (5 bases each). Trimming stripped 3 bases from V and 2 bases from J, with 10 bases between. The CDR3 runs 14 residues. Germline V lookup: CDR1 SGDLS, CDR2 YYNGEE. This CDR3 is CASSERGTTDTQYF. The CDR3 nucleotides are TGTGCCAGCAGCGAGAGGGGAACCACAGATACGCAGTATTTT.

The J gene is TRBJ1-6, the V gene TRBV5-4, with unresolved D. Germline lookup yields CDR1 SGHNT and CDR2 YYREEE (reference sequence). The CDR3 spans 15 residues. V was cut by 4 bases and J by 5 bases, with 13 bases left in between. CDR3 protein: CASSQGGYHNSPLHF. The CDR3 bases are TGTGCCAGCAGCCAAGGAGGGTACCATAATTCACCCCTCCACTTT.

This clonotype was detected many times. V is TRBV6-1 and J is TRBJ1-1; weak D call: TRBD1 (5 bases). The CDR3 loop spans 15 amino acids. From germline, CDR1 is MNHNS and CDR2 SASEGT. V gave up 4 bases and J gave up 1 base, with 13 bases separating them. In DNA, the CDR3 is TGTGCCAGCAGTGGAGGGACGGCGGGGAACACTGAAGCTTTCTTT. It is translated as CASSGGTAGNTEAFF.